These 16 T cell receptor beta chains originate from one sample sequenced in a study of blood T cell repertoires in COVID-19. Sequenced by immunoSEQ multiplex PCR; TCRdb stores in-frame clones only, minus some. The sample includes fewer than 200,000 clones, roughly 85% of them seen just once. The specimen sequenced was peripheral blood. Receptors originate from an older woman with acute or convalescent COVID-19.

This sequence joins TRBV7-3 and TRBJ2-3, with a tentative D call TRBD2 (6 bases). This CDR3 spans 15 amino acids. In germline, CDR1 is SGHTA, CDR2 FQGTGA. Between the trimmed V and J ends, which lost 3 bases and 4 bases, there was a span of 14 bases. CDR3 nucleotides: TGTGCCAGCAGCTTTTCCGGGAGTATCGCAGATACGCAGTATTTT. Protein product: CASSFSGSIADTQYF.

The chain couples TRBV19 to TRBJ2-5; no clear D gene. Trimming removed 4 bases at V and 2 bases at J, with 11 bases between. This CDR3 contains 14 residues. The germline V gene has CDR1 LNHDA and CDR2 SQIVND (reference sequence). CDR3 sequence: CASSTQSNQETQYF. DNA for the CDR3: TGTGCCAGTAGTACCCAATCTAATCAAGAGACCCAGTACTTC. The full variable domain, completed using reference TRBV19 and TRBJ2-5, is DGGITQSPKYLFRKEGQNVTLSCEQNLNHDAMYWYRQDPGQGLRLIYYSQIVNDFQKGDIAEGYSVSREKKESFPLTVTSAQKNPTAFYLCASSTQSNQETQYFGPGTRLLVL.

The chain employs TRBV3-1 (or the pseudogene TRBV3-2) and TRBJ1-1; the D is unclear. The CDR3 sequence is 12 residues long. The germline CDR1 and CDR2 sequences are LGHDT and YNNKEL (reference sequence). V lost 1 base, J lost 9 bases, and 9 bases lay in between. CDR3 amino acids: CASSQGSLQAFF. Written as DNA, the CDR3 is TGTGCCAGCAGCCAAGGCAGTCTGCAAGCTTTCTTT.

This clone was observed a handful of times. This chain uses TRBV18 with TRBJ1-4, with 8 bases that match TRBD1. This CDR3 region has 15 residues. Trimming at V came to 6 bases and at J to 7 bases, leaving 10 bases not matched to a gene. Per germline, CDR1 KGHSH and CDR2 LQKENI. In DNA, the CDR3 is TGTGCCAGCTCCCGAGGACAGGGTTCCGGTGAAAAACTGTTTTTT. Translation: CASSRGQGSGEKLFF.

This chain joins TRBV7-2 and TRBJ2-1, with TRBD2 matching 13 bases. The ends lost 3 bases at V and 4 bases at J; junction bases unmatched: 0. There are 15 residues in the CDR3. Per the germline V gene, CDR1 is SGHTA and CDR2 is FQGNSA. CDR3 sequence reads: CASSLGLAGYNEQFF. In DNA form, the CDR3 reads TGTGCCAGCAGCTTGGGACTAGCGGGGTACAATGAGCAGTTCTTC.

The chain links TRBV6-5 to TRBJ1-5; no firm D call. Germline V gene sequence: CDR1 MNHEY, CDR2 SVGAGI. V was pared by 6 bases and J by 2 bases, with 11 bases between. This CDR3 comprises 14 residues. CDR3 region: CASRSMTRNQPQHF. The CDR3 coding sequence is TGTGCCAGCAGATCGATGACACGCAATCAGCCCCAGCATTTT.

The rearrangement links TRBV7-3 to TRBJ2-1; no clear D gene. Germline loops: CDR1 SGHTA, CDR2 FQGTGA. The CDR3 runs 19 residues. V was cut by 4 bases and J by 0 bases, with 22 bases left in between. Here the CDR3 DNA reads TGTGCCAGCAGCTCTCGTTTGTGGTTCAGGTCGAGCTCCTACAATGAGCAGTTCTTC. Amino acid sequence: CASSSRLWFRSSSYNEQFF.

V gene TRBV11-3 combines with J gene TRBJ2-5, with 8 bases identical to TRBD2. The trim removed 5 bases at V and 5 bases at J, leaving 10 bases unmatched. Germline V gives CDR1 SGHNT, CDR2 YENEEA. The CDR3 contains 15 residues. CDR3 nucleotides: TGTGCCAGCAGCCCTGGGACTAGTCCCTGGGAGACCCAGTACTTC. Translating it yields CASSPGTSPWETQYF.

The genes are TRBV4-2 and TRBJ2-3; 11 bases match TRBD2. Germline CDR1 reads LGHNA; CDR2 reads YNFKEQ. The length of the CDR3 is 18 residues. After removal of 4 bases from V and 5 bases from J, the junction contained 14 bases not matched to a gene. For the CDR3, the DNA is TGTGCCAGCAGCCCCTTGGGGCTAGCGGGAGGTGAAGGAGATACGCAGTATTTT. Translated, it gives CASSPLGLAGGEGDTQYF.

The rearrangement joins TRBV27 to TRBJ1-5; tentatively, D is TRBD1 (5 bases). The germline V gene has CDR1 MNHEY and CDR2 SMNVEV (reference sequence). The CDR3 has 13 residues. Trimming shortened V by 5 bases and J by 5 bases, and 10 bases separated the two germline ends. The CDR3 DNA sequence: TGTGCCAGCAGTCCCCAGGGATATCAGCCCCAGCATTTT. This gives the protein CASSPQGYQPQHF.

The chain links TRBV4-1 to TRBJ1-2; the D is unclear. Germline assignment: CDR1 MGHRA and CDR2 YSYEKL. V was pared by 1 base and J by 6 bases, with 6 bases between. This CDR3 contains 12 residues. The CDR3 region is CASSQGRNGYTF. The CDR3 DNA follows: TGCGCCAGCAGCCAAGGGAGGAATGGCTACACCTTC.

This clone has ten or more counts. The chain combines TRBV25-1 with TRBJ1-1; no reliable D call. CDR3 length equals 13 residues. V was clipped by 1 base and J by 3 bases, with 6 bases between them. Per germline, CDR1 MGHDK and CDR2 SYGVNS. The CDR3 DNA sequence: TGTGCCAGCAGTGAATTATTTGACACTGAAGCTTTCTTT. This gives the protein CASSELFDTEAFF.

V gene TRBV3-1 (or the pseudogene TRBV3-2) combines with J gene TRBJ2-1; the match to TRBD2 covers 7 bases. CDR3 length: 18 residues. The V segment lost 2 bases and the J segment 4 bases; nucleotides outside the gene matches: 14. Germline lookup yields CDR1 LGHDT and CDR2 YNNKEL (reference sequence). The CDR3 nucleotides read TGTGCCAGCAGCCAAACCCGTAGTGGGAGGGTGGGGTACAATGAGCAGTTCTTC. It encodes CASSQTRSGRVGYNEQFF.

J is TRBJ2-3 and V is TRBV30; 14 bases are shared with TRBD2. Germline V CDR1 and CDR2: GTSNPN, SVGIG (reference sequence). The V segment lost 2 bases and the J segment 5 bases; nucleotides outside the gene matches: 6. This CDR3 region has 16 residues. DNA for the CDR3: TGTGCCTGGAGTCCGCGGGGGACTAGCGGGAGAGATACGCAGTATTTT. This translates into CAWSPRGTSGRDTQYF.

The V gene is TRBV11-2, the J gene TRBJ2-7; 11 positions agree with TRBD1. CDR1 is SGHAT and CDR2 is FQNNGV in the germline V gene. The CDR3 totals 15 residues. The V and J ends lost 5 bases and 7 bases, in that order; junction bases with no gene match: 10. In DNA, the CDR3 is TGTGCCAGCAGCAGCCGGGACAGGGGGACCTGGGAGCAGTACTTC. Amino acid sequence: CASSSRDRGTWEQYF. Looking up the rest from reference TRBV11-2 and TRBJ2-7 gives the full variable domain: EAGVAQSPRYKIIEKRQSVAFWCNPISGHATLYWYQQILGQGPKLLIQFQNNGVVDDSQLPKDRFSAERLKGVDSTLKIQPAKLEDSAVYLCASSSRDRGTWEQYFGPGTRLTVT.

The J gene is TRBJ2-3, the V gene TRBV29-1, with TRBD2 matching 8 bases. Losses at the gene ends were 7 bases for V and 5 bases for J; bases not matched to a gene: 14. From germline, CDR1 is SQVTM and CDR2 ANQGSEA. The CDR3 runs to 15 residues. CDR3 residues: CSALRGGRSRDTQYF. As DNA, the CDR3 is TGCAGCGCCCTTCGGGGCGGGAGGTCTCGAGATACGCAGTATTTT.